This TCR beta chain appears in the sequencing data of a study of monozygotic twins with cystic fibrosis. At the level of the study: Library input was 2.5 to 3.5 micrograms of fragmented DNA, with 15 PCR cycles. Points from the study as a whole: The repertoire was suggested to be naive-dominated, clonality median about 0.01. Age, concordance and disease severity did not associate with shared CDR3 numbers.

Germline assignment: CDR1 GTSNPN and CDR2 SVGIG (reference sequence). V was clipped by 2 bases and J by 10 bases, with 21 bases between them. This CDR3 comprises 15 residues. For this clone: The antigen is undetermined. At the DNA level, this CDR3 is encoded by other sequences in the same sample as well.

The data were produced by immunoSEQ multiplex PCR, yet TCRdb's version contains in-frame clones alone and is incomplete. The data show around 9,100 clones, 98% to 99% seen once. The clonotype was recovered from a girl aged 2 to 9 with cystic fibrosis. V is TRBV30 and J is TRBJ1-5, with D maybe TRBD1 (5 bases). Material: blood. The CDR3 here is CAWSRDGGFSEPQHF. CDR3 nucleotides: TGTGCCTGGAGTAGAGACGGGGGGTTTAGCGAACCCCAGCATTTT.